The 10 T cell receptor beta chains in this list originate from one sample, sequenced in a study of T cells after posttransplantation cyclophosphamide. Libraries were prepared by immunoSEQ multiplex PCR; TCRdb keeps only in-frame clonotypes and omits some of them. The table lists a few thousand clones, with no singletons. Cyclophosphamide on days +3 and +4 followed busulfan-fludarabine conditioning and a marrow graft. This sample comprised PBMCs, obtained 30 days after allogeneic stem cell transplant with posttransplant cyclophosphamide. These receptors originate from an older female patient who received an allogeneic stem cell transplant from an unrelated donor, was CMV-positive, and had acute GVHD only. Some T cells may have come from the graft donor.

Within the sample, this clone is large. V gene TRBV6-6 combines with J gene TRBJ1-4, with D hard to call. CDR1 is MNHNY and CDR2 is SVGAGI in the germline V gene (reference sequence). V lost 6 bases, J lost 6 bases, and 5 bases lay in between. The CDR3 has 11 residues. CDR3 bases: TGTGCCAGCAGGGCCGATGAAAAACTGTTTTTT. Protein sequence: CASRADEKLFF.

This clone was counted ten times or more. The gene calls are TRBV5-4 and TRBJ2-7; 7 bases are a match to TRBD1. The V segment lost 4 bases and the J segment 3 bases; nucleotides outside the gene matches: 4. The CDR3 consists of 13 residues. Germline lookup yields CDR1 SGHNT and CDR2 YYREEE (reference sequence). In nucleotides, the CDR3 is TGTGCCAGCAGCCCGCCAGGGGGCTACGAGCAGTACTTC. Encoded protein: CASSPPGGYEQYF.

This clone appeared a few times. The CDR3 loop reads CATSRVATDTQYF. As DNA, the CDR3 is TGTGCCACCAGCAGAGTAGCGACAGATACGCAGTATTTT. J is TRBJ2-3 and V is TRBV15, with a tentative D call TRBD2 (5 bases). This CDR3 is built from 13 residues. V shed 1 base and J shed 3 bases, with 5 bases lying between them. Germline assignment: CDR1 LNHNV and CDR2 YYDKDF (reference sequence).

This clone was seen ten or more times. V gene TRBV28 combines with J gene TRBJ2-7, with TRBD2 as a possible D gene (5 bases). Germline V gives CDR1 MDHEN, CDR2 SYDVKM. This CDR3 spans 14 amino acids. Trimming stripped 3 bases from V and 3 bases from J, with 12 bases between. The CDR3 is CASSFRGRSYEQYF. The CDR3 DNA is TGTGCCAGCAGTTTTCGGGGTCGAAGCTACGAGCAGTACTTC.

This clone was counted at least ten times. This sequence joins TRBV6-5 and TRBJ2-5; D call uncertain. V was cut by 5 bases and J by 5 bases, with 6 bases left in between. Germline V CDR1 and CDR2: MNHEY, SVGAGI. There are 11 residues in the CDR3. The CDR3 is CASSPGETQYF. The CDR3 nucleotides are TGTGCCAGCAGTCCGGGTGAGACCCAGTACTTC.

This clone counts as medium-sized. The chain employs TRBV12-3 or TRBV12-4 and TRBJ1-3, with D possibly being TRBD1 (5 bases). The CDR3 is 14 residues long. Trimming cost V 7 bases and J 0 bases, with 10 bases left between them. In nucleotides, the CDR3 is TGTGCCAGCAATCAGGGAGTCTCTGGAAACACCATATATTTT. This codes for CASNQGVSGNTIYF.

By sample share, this clone is medium-sized. J is TRBJ2-7 and V is TRBV2; 9 bases agree with TRBD1. The CDR3 has 13 residues. V shed 6 bases, J shed 8 bases, and the junction held 8 bases outside the gene matches. CDR1 and CDR2 (germline): SNHLY, FYNNEI. For the CDR3, the DNA is TGTGCCAGCAGGGTGGGGACAGGGCTCAAGCAGTACTTC. Translated: CASRVGTGLKQYF.

This clone was counted at least ten times. The V gene is TRBV27, the J gene TRBJ2-7; tentatively, D is TRBD1 (5 bases). CDR3 size: 13 residues. Per the germline V gene, CDR1 is MNHEY and CDR2 is SMNVEV (reference sequence). V lost 0 bases and J lost 6, with 9 bases in between. The CDR3 nucleotides read TGTGCCAGCAGTTTATCGCCAGGGTTCGAGCAGTACTTC. Translating it yields CASSLSPGFEQYF.

There are many counts of this clone. The rearrangement joins TRBV27 to TRBJ2-1, with 11 bases identical to TRBD1. CDR1 MNHEY and CDR2 SMNVEV come from the germline V gene (reference sequence). J lost 6 bases, V lost 3 bases, and 1 base had no gene match. The CDR3 spans 14 residues. DNA of the CDR3: TGTGCCAGCAGTTTTGGGACAGGGGGCAATGAGCAGTTCTTC. Protein sequence: CASSFGTGGNEQFF.

In its sample, this clone is medium-sized. The CDR3 DNA reads as TGTGCCAGCAGCTTCAGCGAAGCGGGGGAGCTGTTTTTT. Protein sequence: CASSFSEAGELFF. The rearrangement uses TRBV2 and TRBJ2-2; D is ambiguous. The CDR3 spans 13 residues. Trimming removed 6 bases at V and 8 bases at J, with 13 bases between. Germline values: CDR1 SNHLY, CDR2 FYNNEI.